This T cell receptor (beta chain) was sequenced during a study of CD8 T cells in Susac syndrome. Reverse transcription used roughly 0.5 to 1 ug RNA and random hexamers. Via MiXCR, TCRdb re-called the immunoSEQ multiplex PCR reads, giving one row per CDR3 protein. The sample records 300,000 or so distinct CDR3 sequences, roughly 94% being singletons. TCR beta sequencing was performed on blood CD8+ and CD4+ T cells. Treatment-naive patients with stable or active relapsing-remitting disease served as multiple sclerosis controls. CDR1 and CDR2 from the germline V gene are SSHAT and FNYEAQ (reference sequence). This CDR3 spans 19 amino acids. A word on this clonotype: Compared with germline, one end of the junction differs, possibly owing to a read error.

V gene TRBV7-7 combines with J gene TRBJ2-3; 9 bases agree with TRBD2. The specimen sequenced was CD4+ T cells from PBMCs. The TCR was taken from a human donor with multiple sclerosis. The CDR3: CASSLAPPDLAGGTDTQYF. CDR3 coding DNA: TGTGCTAGCAGCTTAGCACCACCCGACTTAGCGGGAGGCACAGATACGCAGTATTTT. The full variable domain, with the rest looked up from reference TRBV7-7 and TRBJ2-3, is GAGVSQSPRYKVTKRGQDVTLRCDPISSHATLYWYQQALGQGPEFLTYFNYEAQPDKSGLPSDRFSAERPEGSISTLTIQRTEQRDSAMYRCASSLAPPDLAGGTDTQYFGPGTRLTVL.